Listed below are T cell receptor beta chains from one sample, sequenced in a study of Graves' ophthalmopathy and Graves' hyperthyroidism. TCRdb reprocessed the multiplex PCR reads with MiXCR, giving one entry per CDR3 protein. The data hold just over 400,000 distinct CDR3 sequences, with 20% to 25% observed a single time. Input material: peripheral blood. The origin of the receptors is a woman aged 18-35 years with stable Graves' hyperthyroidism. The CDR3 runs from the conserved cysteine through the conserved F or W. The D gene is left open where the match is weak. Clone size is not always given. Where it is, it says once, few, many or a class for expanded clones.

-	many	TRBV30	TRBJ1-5	CAWSTGLKPQHF	TGTGCCTGGAGTACAGGGTTGAAGCCCCAGCATTTT
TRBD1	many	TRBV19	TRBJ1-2	CASSMMRTGGDTF	TGTGCCAGTAGTATGATGAGGACAGGGGGAGACACCTTC
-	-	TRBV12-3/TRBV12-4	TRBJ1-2	CASSSISSNYGYTF	TGTGCCAGCAGTTCAATCAGTTCTAACTATGGCTACACCTTC
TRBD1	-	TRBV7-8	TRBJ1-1	CASSLYRGGNTEASF	TGTGCCAGCAGCTTATACAGGGGGGGGAACACTGAAGCTTCCTTT
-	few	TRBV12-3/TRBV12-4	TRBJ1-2	CASSLDSAGLGYGYTF	TGTGCCAGCAGTTTAGATTCCGCAGGCTTGGGTTATGGCTACACCTTC
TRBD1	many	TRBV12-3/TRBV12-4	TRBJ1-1	CASRELTGKDTEAFF	TGTGCCAGCCGCGAATTGACAGGGAAGGACACTGAAGCTTTCTTT
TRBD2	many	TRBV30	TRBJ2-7	CAWREASYEQYF	TGTGCCTGGCGGGAGGCCTCCTACGAGCAGTACTTC
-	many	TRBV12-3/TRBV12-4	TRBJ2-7	CASSGGHSYEQYF	TGTGCCAGCAGTGGAGGGCACTCCTACGAGCAGTACTTC
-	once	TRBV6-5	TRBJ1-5	CASSLRPPGLNQPQHF	TGTGCCAGCAGTTTGCGGCCTCCCGGACTCAATCAGCCCCAGCATTTT
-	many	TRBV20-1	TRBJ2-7	CSARFTGSYEQYF	TGCAGTGCTAGGTTTACGGGGTCCTACGAGCAGTACTTC
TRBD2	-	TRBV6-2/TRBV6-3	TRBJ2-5	CASSYRLAGVEETQYF	TGTGCCAGCAGTTATCGGCTAGCGGGAGTTGAGGAGACCCAGTACTTC
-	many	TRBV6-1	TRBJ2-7	CATSPRNYEQYF	TGTGCCACCAGTCCCAGGAACTACGAGCAGTACTTC
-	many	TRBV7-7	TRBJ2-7	CASSESAGDYFYEQYF	TGTGCTAGCAGCGAATCAGCAGGGGACTATTTCTACGAGCAGTACTTC
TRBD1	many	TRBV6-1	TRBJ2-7	CASSDRDRGVEQYF	TGTGCCAGCAGTGATCGGGACAGGGGCGTCGAGCAGTACTTC
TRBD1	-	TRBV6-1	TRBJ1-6	CASSDTGADSPLHF	TGTGCCAGCAGTGATACAGGGGCAGATTCACCCCTCCACTTT